This T cell receptor beta chain was identified in a study of identical twins. Study-wide results and limits: Monozygotic twin pairs showed more out-of-frame TCR alpha sharing than models estimated. Cord blood's abundant beta clonotypes had fewer insertions, unlike memory repertoires.

Note on this clonotype: The antigen is unknown.

With template switching, a universal primer site was added, and the cDNA carried unique molecular identifiers. A single record per CDR3 protein comes from TCRdb applying MiXCR to the 5' RACE reads. The data show 250,000 to 350,000 distinct CDR3 sequences, just under 9.5% seen once. These records were also assigned to another study, of yellow fever vaccine responses in identical twins.

Sequencing was carried out using CD8+ T cells sorted from blood. The source of this sequence is a woman aged 18-29 years in good health.

The CDR3 region is CASSLYREGPDTQYF. The CDR3 DNA sequence: TGTGCCAGCAGCTTGTACCGGGAGGGCCCAGATACGCAGTATTTT. This chain joins TRBV5-4 and TRBJ2-3, with 8 bases matching TRBD2. The CDR3 has 15 amino acids. With V trimmed by 1 base and J by 4 bases, 5 bases remained unmatched. CDR1 SGHNT and CDR2 YYREEE come from the germline V gene (reference sequence).